The entry below describes one T cell receptor (beta chain). Its target is unknown. Produced via immunoSEQ multiplex PCR; TCRdb's table is partial and in-frame only. The sample has more than 300,000 clones, around 89% seen once. Trimming cost V 0 bases and J 8 bases; bases outside gene matches: 10. Germline lookup yields CDR1 LGHDT and CDR2 YNNKEL (reference sequence). There are 16 residues in the CDR3. Treatment reported: 15 to 20 received Ad26.COV2.S at low or high dose, single or two shots; roughly five received placebo; per-sample allocation not given. Vaccine and placebo recipients were sampled on day 63 after the first injection. Its platform was an Ad26 vector, and its expressed antigen was Wuhan-strain SARS-CoV-2 spike. The sample comes from a study of Ad26.COV2.S vaccination and SARS-CoV-2 variants. Study-wide results and caveats: Reportedly, spike-specific CD8+ and CD4+ T cell responses achieved substantial breadth once vaccination had taken place. Assessments of TCR breadth and depth may have underestimated the total T cell responses. Spike-specific TCR breadth was greater in vaccine than placebo recipients.

This chain links TRBV3-1 (or the pseudogene TRBV3-2) with TRBJ2-1; 7 nucleotides agree with TRBD2. The sample consisted of peripheral blood, taken in a trial of Ad26.COV2.S vaccine versus placebo. This receptor was identified in a person between 18 and 60 years old who received the Ad26.COV2.S COVID-19 vaccine or a placebo. The CDR3 DNA follows: TGTGCCAGCAGCCAAGATCGGGCTAGCGGCGGGCATGAGCAGTTCTTC. Translated, it gives CASSQDRASGGHEQFF.